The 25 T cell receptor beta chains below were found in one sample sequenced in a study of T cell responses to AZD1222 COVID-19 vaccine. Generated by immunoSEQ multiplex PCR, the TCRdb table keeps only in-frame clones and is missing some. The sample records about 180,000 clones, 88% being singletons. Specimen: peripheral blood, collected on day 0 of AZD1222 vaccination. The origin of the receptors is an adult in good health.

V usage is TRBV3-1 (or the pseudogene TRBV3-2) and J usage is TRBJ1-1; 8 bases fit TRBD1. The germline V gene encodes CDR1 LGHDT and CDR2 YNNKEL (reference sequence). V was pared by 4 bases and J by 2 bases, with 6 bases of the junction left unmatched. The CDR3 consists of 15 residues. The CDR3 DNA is TGTGCCAGCAGCCTAAGGACAGGGCGTAACACTGAAGCTTTCTTT. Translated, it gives CASSLRTGRNTEAFF.

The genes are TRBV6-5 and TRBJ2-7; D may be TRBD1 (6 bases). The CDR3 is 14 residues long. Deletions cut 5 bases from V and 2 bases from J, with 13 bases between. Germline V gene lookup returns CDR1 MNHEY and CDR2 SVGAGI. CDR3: CASSPTTGTYEQYF. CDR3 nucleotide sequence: TGTGCCAGCAGTCCAACGACAGGTACCTACGAGCAGTACTTC.

The DNA for the CDR3 is TGTGCCAGTAGTCTGCCCTCTGGGGCCAACGTCCTGACTTTC. It encodes CASSLPSGANVLTF. This chain links TRBV19 with TRBJ2-6; D unresolved. V was cut by 5 bases and J by 0 bases, with 5 bases left in between. CDR3 length: 14 amino acids. Germline CDR1 reads LNHDA; CDR2 reads SQIVND (reference sequence).

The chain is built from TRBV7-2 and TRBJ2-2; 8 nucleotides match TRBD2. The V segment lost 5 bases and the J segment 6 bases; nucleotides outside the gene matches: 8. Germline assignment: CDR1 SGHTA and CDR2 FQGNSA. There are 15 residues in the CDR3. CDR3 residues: CASSPGAGVPGELFF. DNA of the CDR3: TGTGCCAGCAGCCCAGGAGCGGGAGTGCCCGGGGAGCTGTTTTTT. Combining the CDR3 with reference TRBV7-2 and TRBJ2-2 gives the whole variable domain GAGVSQSPSNKVTEKGKDVELRCDPISGHTALYWYRQSLGQGLEFLIYFQGNSAPDKSGLPSDRFSAERTGGSVSTLTIQRTQQEDSAVYLCASSPGAGVPGELFFGEGSRLTVL.

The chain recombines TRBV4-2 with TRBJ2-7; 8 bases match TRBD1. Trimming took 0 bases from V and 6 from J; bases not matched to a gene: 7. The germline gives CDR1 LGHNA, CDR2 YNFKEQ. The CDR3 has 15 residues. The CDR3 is CASSQDRDRRFEQYF. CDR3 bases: TGTGCCAGCAGCCAAGATAGGGACAGGAGGTTCGAGCAGTACTTC.

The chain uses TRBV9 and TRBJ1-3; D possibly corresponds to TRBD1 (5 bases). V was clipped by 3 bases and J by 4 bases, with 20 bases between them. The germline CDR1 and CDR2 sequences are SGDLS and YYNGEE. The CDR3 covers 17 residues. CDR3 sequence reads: CASSAPRDDRSGNTIYF. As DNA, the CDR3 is TGTGCCAGCAGCGCTCCCAGGGACGACAGATCGGGAAACACCATATATTTT.

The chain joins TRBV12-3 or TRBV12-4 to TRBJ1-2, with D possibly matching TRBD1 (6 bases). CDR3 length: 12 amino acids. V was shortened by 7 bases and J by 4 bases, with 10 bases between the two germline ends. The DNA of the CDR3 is TGTGCCAGCAAGGGGGTAGTCTATGGCTACACCTTC. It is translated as CASKGVVYGYTF.

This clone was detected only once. The CDR3 nucleotides read TGTGCCAGCAGTCGGACTAGCGGGAGAGATACGCAGTATTTT. It is translated as CASSRTSGRDTQYF. The V call is TRBV6-5, the J call TRBJ2-3; the match to TRBD2 covers 13 bases. This CDR3 has 14 residues. The junction had 1 base not matched to a gene; V was cut back by 5 bases and J by 5 bases. Per the germline V gene, CDR1 is MNHEY and CDR2 is SVGAGI.

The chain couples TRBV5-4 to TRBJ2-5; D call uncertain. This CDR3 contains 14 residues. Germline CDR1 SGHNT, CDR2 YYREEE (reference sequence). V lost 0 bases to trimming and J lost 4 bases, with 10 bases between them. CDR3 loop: CASSLAGPGETQYF. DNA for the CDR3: TGTGCCAGCAGCTTGGCCGGCCCGGGAGAGACCCAGTACTTC. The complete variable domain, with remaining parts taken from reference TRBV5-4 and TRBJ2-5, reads ETGVTQSPTHLIKTRGQQVTLRCSSQSGHNTVSWYQQALGQGPQFIFQYYREEENGRGNFPPRFSGLQFPNYSSELNVNALELDDSALYLCASSLAGPGETQYFGPGTRLLVL.

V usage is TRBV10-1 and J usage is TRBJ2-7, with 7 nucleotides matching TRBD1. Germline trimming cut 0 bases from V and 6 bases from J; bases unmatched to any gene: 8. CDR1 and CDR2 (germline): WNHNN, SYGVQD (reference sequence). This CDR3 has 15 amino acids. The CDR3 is CASSESTGYRGEQYF. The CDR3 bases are TGCGCCAGCAGTGAGTCGACAGGGTATCGCGGCGAGCAGTACTTC.

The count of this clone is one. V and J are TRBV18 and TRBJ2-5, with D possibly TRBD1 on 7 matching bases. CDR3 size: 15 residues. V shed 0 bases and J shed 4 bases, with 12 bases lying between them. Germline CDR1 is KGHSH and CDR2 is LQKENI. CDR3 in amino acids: CASSPPEGAGETQYF. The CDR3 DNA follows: TGTGCCAGCTCACCACCGGAGGGGGCGGGAGAGACCCAGTACTTC.

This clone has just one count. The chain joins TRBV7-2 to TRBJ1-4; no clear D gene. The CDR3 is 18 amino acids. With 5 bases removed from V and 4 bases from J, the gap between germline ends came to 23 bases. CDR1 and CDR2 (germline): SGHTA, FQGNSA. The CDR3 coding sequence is TGTGCCAGCAGCCCCACCTACGCGTATGAGGGCGTTAATGAAAAACTGTTTTTT. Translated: CASSPTYAYEGVNEKLFF.

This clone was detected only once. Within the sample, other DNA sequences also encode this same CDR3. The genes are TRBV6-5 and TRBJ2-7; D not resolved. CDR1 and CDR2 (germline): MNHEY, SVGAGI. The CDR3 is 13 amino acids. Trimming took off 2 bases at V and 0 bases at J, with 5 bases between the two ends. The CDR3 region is CASSYPPSYEQYF. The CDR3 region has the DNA TGTGCCAGCAGTTACCCGCCCTCCTACGAGCAGTACTTC.

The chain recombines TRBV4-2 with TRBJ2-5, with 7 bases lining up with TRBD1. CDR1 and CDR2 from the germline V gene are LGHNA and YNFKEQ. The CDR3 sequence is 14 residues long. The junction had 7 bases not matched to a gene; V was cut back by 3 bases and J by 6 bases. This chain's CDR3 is CASSQETGSKTQYF. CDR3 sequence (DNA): TGTGCCAGCAGCCAGGAGACAGGGTCGAAGACCCAGTACTTC.

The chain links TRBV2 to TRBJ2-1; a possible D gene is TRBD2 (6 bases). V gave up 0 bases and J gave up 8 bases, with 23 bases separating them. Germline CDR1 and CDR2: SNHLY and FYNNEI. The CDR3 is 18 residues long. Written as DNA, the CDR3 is TGTGCCAGCAGTGAAGCCCTCCCGGGGGTTTTTATCGAGTATGAGCAGTTCTTC. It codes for CASSEALPGVFIEYEQFF.

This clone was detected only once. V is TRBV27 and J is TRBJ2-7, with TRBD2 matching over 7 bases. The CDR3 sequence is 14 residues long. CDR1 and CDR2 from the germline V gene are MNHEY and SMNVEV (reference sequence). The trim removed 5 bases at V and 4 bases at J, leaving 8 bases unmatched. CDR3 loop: CASSTPGREYEQYF. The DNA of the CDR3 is TGTGCCAGCAGTACCCCGGGGAGGGAATACGAGCAGTACTTC.

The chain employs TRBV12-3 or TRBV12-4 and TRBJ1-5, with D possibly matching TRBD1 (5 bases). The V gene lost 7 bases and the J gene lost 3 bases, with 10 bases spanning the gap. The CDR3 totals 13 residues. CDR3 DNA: TGTGCCAGCAAGCTGGGGCCCAATCAGCCCCAGCATTTT. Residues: CASKLGPNQPQHF.

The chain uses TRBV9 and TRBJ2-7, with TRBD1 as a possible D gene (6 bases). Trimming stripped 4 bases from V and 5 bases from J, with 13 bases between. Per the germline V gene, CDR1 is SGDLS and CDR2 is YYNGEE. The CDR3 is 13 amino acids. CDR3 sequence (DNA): TGTGCCAGCAGCTTCACAGGGACCGACGAGCAGTACTTC. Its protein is CASSFTGTDEQYF.

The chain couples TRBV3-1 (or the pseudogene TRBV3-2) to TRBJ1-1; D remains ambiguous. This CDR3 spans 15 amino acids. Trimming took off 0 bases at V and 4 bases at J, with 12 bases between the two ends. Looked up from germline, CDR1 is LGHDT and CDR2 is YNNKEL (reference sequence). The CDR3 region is CASSQEAGRVTEAFF. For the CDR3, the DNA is TGTGCCAGCAGCCAAGAGGCCGGTCGGGTCACTGAAGCTTTCTTT.

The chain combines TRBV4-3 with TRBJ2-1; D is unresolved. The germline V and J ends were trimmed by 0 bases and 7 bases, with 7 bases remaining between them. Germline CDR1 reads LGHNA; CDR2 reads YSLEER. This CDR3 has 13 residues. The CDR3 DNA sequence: TGCGCCAGCAGCCAAGATGGGCGGAATGAGCAGTTCTTC. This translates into CASSQDGRNEQFF.

CDR3 in amino acids: CASSHSGLAVDTQYF. The CDR3 DNA is TGTGCCAGCAGCCATTCGGGACTAGCGGTGGATACGCAGTATTTT. The chain carries TRBV3-1 (or the pseudogene TRBV3-2) and TRBJ2-3; 11 nucleotides agree with TRBD2. The CDR3 has 15 residues. Germline CDR1 LGHDT, CDR2 YNNKEL (reference sequence). V was pared by 3 bases and J by 6 bases, with 5 bases of the junction left unmatched.

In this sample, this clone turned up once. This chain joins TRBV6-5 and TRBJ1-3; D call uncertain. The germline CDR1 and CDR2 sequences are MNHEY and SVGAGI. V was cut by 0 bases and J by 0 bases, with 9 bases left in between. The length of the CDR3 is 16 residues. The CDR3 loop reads CASSYSMGISGNTIYF. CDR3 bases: TGTGCCAGCAGTTACTCGATGGGGATCTCTGGAAACACCATATATTTT.

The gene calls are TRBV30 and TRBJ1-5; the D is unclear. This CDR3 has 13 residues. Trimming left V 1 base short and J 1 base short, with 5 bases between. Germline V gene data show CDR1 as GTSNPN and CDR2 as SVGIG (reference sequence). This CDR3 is CAWSAGSNQPQHF. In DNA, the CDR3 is TGTGCCTGGAGTGCGGGGAGCAATCAGCCCCAGCATTTT.

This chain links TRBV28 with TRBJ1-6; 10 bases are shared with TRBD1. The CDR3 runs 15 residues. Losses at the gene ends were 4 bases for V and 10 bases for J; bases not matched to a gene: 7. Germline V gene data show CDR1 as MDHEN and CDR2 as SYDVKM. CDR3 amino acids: CASSWGQGLDSPLHF. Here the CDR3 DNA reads TGTGCCAGCAGTTGGGGACAGGGGTTAGACTCACCCCTCCACTTT.

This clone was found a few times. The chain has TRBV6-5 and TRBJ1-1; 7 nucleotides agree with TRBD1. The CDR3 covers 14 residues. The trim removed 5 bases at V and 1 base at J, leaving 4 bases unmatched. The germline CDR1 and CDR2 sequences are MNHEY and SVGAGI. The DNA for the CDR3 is TGTGCCAGCAGTCCCGGGACAGAGAACACTGAAGCTTTCTTT. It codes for CASSPGTENTEAFF.